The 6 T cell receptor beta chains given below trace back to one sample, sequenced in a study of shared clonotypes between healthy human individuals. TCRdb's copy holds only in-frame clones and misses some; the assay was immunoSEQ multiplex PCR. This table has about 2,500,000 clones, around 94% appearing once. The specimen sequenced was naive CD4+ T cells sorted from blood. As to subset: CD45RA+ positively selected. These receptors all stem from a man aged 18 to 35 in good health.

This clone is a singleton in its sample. This CDR3 reads CSVRPKDTIYF. The CDR3 coding sequence is TGCAGCGTTCGCCCAAAGGACACCATATATTTT. The genes are TRBV29-1 and TRBJ1-3; no clear D. Trimming removed 5 bases from V and 8 bases from J, with 10 bases in between. This CDR3 has 11 amino acids. The germline V gene encodes CDR1 SQVTM and CDR2 ANQGSEA.

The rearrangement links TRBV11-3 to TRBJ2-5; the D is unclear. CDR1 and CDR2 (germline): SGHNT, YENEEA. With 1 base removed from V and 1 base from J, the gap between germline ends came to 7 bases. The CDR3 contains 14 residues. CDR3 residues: CASSLVQIQETQYF. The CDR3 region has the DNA TGTGCCAGCAGCTTAGTGCAGATCCAAGAGACCCAGTACTTC.

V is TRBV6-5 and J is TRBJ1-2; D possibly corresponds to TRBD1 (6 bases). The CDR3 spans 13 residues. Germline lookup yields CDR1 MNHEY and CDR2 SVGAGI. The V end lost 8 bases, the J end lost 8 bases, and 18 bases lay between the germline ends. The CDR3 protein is CASGNNYRDGYTF. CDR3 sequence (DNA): TGTGCCAGCGGCAATAATTACAGGGACGGCTACACCTTC.

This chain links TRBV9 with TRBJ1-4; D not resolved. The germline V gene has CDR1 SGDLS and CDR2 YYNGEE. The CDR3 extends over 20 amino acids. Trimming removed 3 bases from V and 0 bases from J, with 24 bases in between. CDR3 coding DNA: TGTGCCAGCAGCGCCACCGAAGGCCCCGCCCTGGGTGCAACTAATGAAAAACTGTTTTTT. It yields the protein CASSATEGPALGATNEKLFF. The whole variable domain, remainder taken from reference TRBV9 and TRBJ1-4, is DSGVTQTPKHLITATGQRVTLRCSPRSGDLSVYWYQQSLDQGLQFLIQYYNGEERAKGNILERFSAQQFPDLHSELNLSSLELGDSALYFCASSATEGPALGATNEKLFFGSGTQLSVL.

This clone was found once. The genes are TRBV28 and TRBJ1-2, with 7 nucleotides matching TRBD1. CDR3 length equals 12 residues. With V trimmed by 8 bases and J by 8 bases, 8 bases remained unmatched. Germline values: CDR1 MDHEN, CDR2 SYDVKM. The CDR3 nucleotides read TGTGCCAGCCGCCTCCAAGGGGGCGGCTACACCTTC. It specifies CASRLQGGGYTF.

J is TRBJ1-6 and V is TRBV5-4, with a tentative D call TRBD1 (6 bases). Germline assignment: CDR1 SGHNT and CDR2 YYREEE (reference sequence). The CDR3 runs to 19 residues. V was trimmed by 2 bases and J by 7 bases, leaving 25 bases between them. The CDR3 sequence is CASSLIGLGQGPSNSPLHF. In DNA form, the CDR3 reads TGTGCCAGCAGCTTAATTGGTTTGGGCCAGGGGCCATCAAATTCACCCCTCCACTTT.